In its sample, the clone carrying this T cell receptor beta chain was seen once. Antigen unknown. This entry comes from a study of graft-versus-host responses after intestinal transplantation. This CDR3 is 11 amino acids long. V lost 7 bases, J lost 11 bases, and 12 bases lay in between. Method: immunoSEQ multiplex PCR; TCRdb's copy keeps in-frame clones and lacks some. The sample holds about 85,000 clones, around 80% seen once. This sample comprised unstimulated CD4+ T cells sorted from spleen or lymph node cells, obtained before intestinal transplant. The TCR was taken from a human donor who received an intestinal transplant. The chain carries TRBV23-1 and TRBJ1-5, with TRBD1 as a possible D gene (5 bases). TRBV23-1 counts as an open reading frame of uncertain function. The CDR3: CASTRGGAQHF. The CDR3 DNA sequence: TGCGCCAGCACCCGGGGGGGGGCCCAGCATTTT.